Sequencing of this T cell receptor (beta chain) was carried out in a study of Ad26.COV2.S vaccination and SARS-CoV-2 variants. Produced via immunoSEQ multiplex PCR; TCRdb's table is partial and in-frame only. Here the sample spans hundreds of thousands of clones, approximately 88% being singletons. Treatment in this sample: 15 to 20 received Ad26.COV2.S at low or high dose, single or two shots; about five received placebo; per-sample allocation not given. Specimen acquisition occurred on day 63 following the initial vaccine or placebo injection. Recruitment in Boston yielded a donor of adult age, 18-55 years. This CDR3 has 16 residues. The V gene lost 5 bases and the J gene lost 3 bases, with 17 bases spanning the gap. Germline-derived CDR1 and CDR2 are LNHDA and SQIVND (reference sequence).

The chain has TRBV19 and TRBJ1-5, with D tentatively TRBD1 (5 bases). This clonotype originated in a person aged 18-60 years who received the Ad26.COV2.S COVID-19 vaccine or a placebo. Sequenced material: peripheral blood, taken in a trial of Ad26.COV2.S vaccine versus placebo. CDR3 sequence reads: CASSRTRQITNQPQHF. The CDR3 nucleotides are TGTGCCAGTAGTCGGACCAGACAGATTACCAATCAGCCCCAGCATTTT.